This TCR beta chain was identified in a study of blood T cell repertoires in COVID-19. Study overall: Sample material is recorded as cDNA or gDNA derived from T cells, B-cell-depleted T cells, or PBMCs.

Enrolled during active infection, Seattle patients were then followed longitudinally. The germline gives CDR1 LNHDA, CDR2 SQIVND (reference sequence). V was clipped by 8 bases and J by 1 base; unmatched bases: 5. The length of the CDR3 is 14 residues. The repertoire was sequenced with immunoSEQ multiplex PCR; TCRdb's copy has only in-frame clones and lacks some. The table lists 150,000 to 200,000 clones, 85% to 95% of them singletons. The sequencing input was peripheral blood. This TCR came from a woman aged 60 to 75 with COVID-19, enrolled during active disease. V usage is TRBV19 and J usage is TRBJ2-5; the match to TRBD2 covers 9 bases. The CDR3 region has the DNA TGTGCCAGTGGGAGAGCGGGGGGCCAAGAGACCCAGTACTTC. Amino acid sequence: CASGRAGGQETQYF.